The 5 T cell receptor beta chains below come from one sample, sequenced in a study of T cell responses to AZD1222 COVID-19 vaccine. The data were produced by immunoSEQ multiplex PCR, yet TCRdb's version contains in-frame clones alone and is incomplete. The table lists about 92,000 clones, under 95% of them singletons. The sample consisted of peripheral blood, taken on day 0 of AZD1222 vaccination. The receptor source for this set is an adult in good health.

The V call is TRBV5-1, the J call TRBJ1-5, with D possibly TRBD1 on 5 matching bases. V lost 5 bases to trimming and J lost 3 bases, with 12 bases between them. The CDR3 is 14 amino acids. Germline CDR1 is SGHRS and CDR2 is YFSETQ. This chain's CDR3 is CASSRDGPNQPQHF. CDR3 DNA: TGCGCCAGCAGTCGGGACGGCCCCAATCAGCCCCAGCATTTT. Filled out from reference TRBV5-1 and TRBJ1-5, the complete variable domain reads KAGVTQTPRYLIKTRGQQVTLSCSPISGHRSVSWYQQTPGQGLQFLFEYFSETQRNKGNFPGRFSGRQFSNSRSEMNVSTLELGDSALYLCASSRDGPNQPQHFGDGTRLSIL.

The genes are TRBV27 and TRBJ1-2, with 9 positions matching TRBD1. The CDR3 has 13 residues. V lost 6 bases and J lost 6; bases outside the gene matches: 5. Germline loops: CDR1 MNHEY, CDR2 SMNVEV (reference sequence). DNA of the CDR3: TGTGCCAGCAGGGGGACAGGGAATAATGGCTACACCTTC. Translating it yields CASRGTGNNGYTF.

The rearrangement links TRBV3-1 (or the pseudogene TRBV3-2) to TRBJ1-5, with 8 bases matching TRBD1. Germline values: CDR1 LGHDT, CDR2 YNNKEL (reference sequence). The length of the CDR3 is 16 residues. J gave up 5 bases and V 1 base, and 7 bases lay outside the gene matches. The CDR3 DNA reads TGTGCCAGCAGCCAAGGTCGTCTGGACAGGGATCAGCCCCAGCATTTT. Translating gives CASSQGRLDRDQPQHF.

V and J are TRBV5-4 and TRBJ1-6; no firm D call. The CDR3 spans 16 residues. Germline CDR1 and CDR2: SGHNT and YYREEE (reference sequence). V was pared by 3 bases and J by 14 bases, with 24 bases between. CDR3 DNA: TGTGCCAGCAGCTCATCCGGTGGGCTCCCTATGTTGGCCCTCCACTTT. Protein sequence: CASSSSGGLPMLALHF.

This clone occurred a few times. This chain connects TRBV6-2 or TRBV6-3 to TRBJ2-7; the match to TRBD2 covers 8 bases. The germline CDR1 and CDR2 sequences are MNHEY and SVGEGT. After removal of 2 bases from V and 5 bases from J, the junction contained 11 bases not matched to a gene. There are 16 residues in the CDR3. CDR3 bases: TGTGCCAGCAGTTACCCTGCTAGCGGGTCCCCCCACGAGCAGTACTTC. This encodes CASSYPASGSPHEQYF.